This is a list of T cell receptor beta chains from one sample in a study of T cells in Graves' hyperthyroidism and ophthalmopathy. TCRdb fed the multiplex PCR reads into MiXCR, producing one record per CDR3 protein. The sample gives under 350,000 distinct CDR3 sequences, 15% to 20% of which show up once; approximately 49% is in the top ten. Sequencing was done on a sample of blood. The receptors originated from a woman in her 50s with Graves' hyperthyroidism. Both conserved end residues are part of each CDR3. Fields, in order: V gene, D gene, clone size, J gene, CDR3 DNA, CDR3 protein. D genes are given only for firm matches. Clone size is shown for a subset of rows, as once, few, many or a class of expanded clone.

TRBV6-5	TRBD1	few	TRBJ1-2	TGTGCCAGCAGTTATTCCGGGGACAGGGGCTATGGCTACACCTTC	CASSYSGDRGYGYTF
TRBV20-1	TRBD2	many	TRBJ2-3	TGCAGTGGGAATGCCGGGGGGACCACAGATACGCAGTATTTT	CSGNAGGTTDTQYF
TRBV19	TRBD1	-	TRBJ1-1	TGTGCCAGTACCCCATCTCGGACAGGGTGGAGTAGCACTGAAGCTTTCTTT	CASTPSRTGWSSTEAFF
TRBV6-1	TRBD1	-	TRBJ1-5	TGTGCCAGCAGGAGGACAGGGGGGACTAATCAGCCCCAGCATTTT	CASRRTGGTNQPQHF
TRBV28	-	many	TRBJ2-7	TGTGCCAGCATCGTTGGGGGTAATTTGGGCACCACGTACGAGCAGTACTTC	CASIVGGNLGTTYEQYF
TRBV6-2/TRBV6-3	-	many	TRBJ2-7	TGTGCCAGCAGTTACTCGTATTCTGGCGAGCAGTACTTC	CASSYSYSGEQYF
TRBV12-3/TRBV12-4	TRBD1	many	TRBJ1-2	TGTGCCAGCAGTTTAGGATGGGGACAGGGCGACTATGGCTACACCTTC	CASSLGWGQGDYGYTF
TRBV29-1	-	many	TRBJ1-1	TGCAGCGTGGCCGGTGGAATGGGCACTGAAGCTTTCTTT	CSVAGGMGTEAFF
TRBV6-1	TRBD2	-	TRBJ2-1	TGTGCCAGCAGTGATTTTACGGGAGGGCCCCATGAGCAGTTCTTC	CASSDFTGGPHEQFF
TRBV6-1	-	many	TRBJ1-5	TGTGCCAGCAGTGAAAGGCAGGGTTTAAGCGGTCAGCCCCAGCATTTT	CASSERQGLSGQPQHF
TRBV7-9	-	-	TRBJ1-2	TGTGCCAGCAGCGGTACGGGGGGTCCTAAGGGCTACACCTTC	CASSGTGGPKGYTF
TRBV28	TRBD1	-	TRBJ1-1	TGTGCCAGCAGTCCGCTGACAGGGACTATGAACACTGAAGCTTTCTTT	CASSPLTGTMNTEAFF
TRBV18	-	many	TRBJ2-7	TGTGCCAGCTCACCGGTGGACAGGAGGGAGTACGAGCAGTACTTC	CASSPVDRREYEQYF
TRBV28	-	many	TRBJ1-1	TGTGCCAGCACTGGACAGAACACTGAAGCTTTCTTT	CASTGQNTEAFF
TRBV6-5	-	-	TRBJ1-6	TGTGCCAGCAGTTACGAGGGAGACTCCTATAATTCACCCCTCCACTTT	CASSYEGDSYNSPLHF
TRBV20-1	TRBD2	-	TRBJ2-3	TGCAGTGCTACTAGCGGTACTAGCACAGATACGCAGTATTTT	CSATSGTSTDTQYF
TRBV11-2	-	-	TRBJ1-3	TGTGCCAGCAGCTTAGACTGGCCCACCGCAGGAAACACCATATATTTT	CASSLDWPTAGNTIYF
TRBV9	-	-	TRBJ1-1	TGTGCCAGCAGCGTAGGAGGGGTTCCCACTGAAGCTTCCTTT	CASSVGGVPTEASF
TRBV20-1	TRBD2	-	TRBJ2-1	TGCAGTGCGACGGGACTAGCGGGAGGATACAATGAGCAGTTCTTC	CSATGLAGGYNEQFF
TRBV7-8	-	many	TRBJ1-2	TGTGCCAGCAGCCCGCGGGACTATGGCTACACCTTC	CASSPRDYGYTF
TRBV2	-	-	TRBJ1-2	TGTGCCAGCAGTGAAGCGGGAAGCTACACCTTC	CASSEAGSYTF
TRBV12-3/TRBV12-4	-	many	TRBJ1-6	TGTGCCAGCAGACCAAGGGCGGGTGAGAATTCACCCCTCCACTTT	CASRPRAGENSPLHF
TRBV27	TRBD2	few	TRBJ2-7	TGTGCCAGCAGGGAGACTAGCGGCTACGAGCAGTACTTC	CASRETSGYEQYF
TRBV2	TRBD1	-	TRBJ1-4	TGTGCCAGCATGGGGACAGGGGAGGAAAAACTGTTTTTT	CASMGTGEEKLFF
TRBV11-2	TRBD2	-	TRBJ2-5	TGTGCCAGCAGCACCGAATTAGCGGGAGGGGAAAAGGCCCAGTACTTC	CASSTELAGGEKAQYF
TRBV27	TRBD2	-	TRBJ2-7	TGTGCCAGCAGTTCCCTAGCGGGAAGCTCCTACAATGAGCAGTACTTC	CASSSLAGSSYNEQYF
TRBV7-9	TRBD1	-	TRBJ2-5	TGTGCCAGCAGCCCACCTGGGACAGGCCCTCAAGAGACCCAGTACTTC	CASSPPGTGPQETQYF
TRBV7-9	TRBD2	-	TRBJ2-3	TGTGCCAGCAGCTCCCCTACTAGCGAGAGCACAGATACGCAGTATTTT	CASSSPTSESTDTQYF
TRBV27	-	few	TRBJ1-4	TGTGCCAGCAGTTTAAGGGCCGGGACAACAACTAATGAAAAACTGTTTTTT	CASSLRAGTTTNEKLFF
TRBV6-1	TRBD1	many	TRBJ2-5	TGTGCCAGCAGTAACCGGGACAGGCTTCCCCAAGAGACCCAGTACTTC	CASSNRDRLPQETQYF
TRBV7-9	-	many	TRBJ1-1	TGTGCCAGCAGCTTAGCGGGTGTACGGATTGAAGCTTTCTTT	CASSLAGVRIEAFF
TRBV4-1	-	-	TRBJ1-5	TGCGCCAGCAGCCAAGACGGGTTTAGCAATCAGCCCCAGCATTTT	CASSQDGFSNQPQHF
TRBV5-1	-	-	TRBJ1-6	TGCGCCAGCAGCTCCTCTGGAGGGCTCGGGAATTCACCCCTCCACTTT	CASSSSGGLGNSPLHF
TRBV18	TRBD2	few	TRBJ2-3	TGTGCCAGCTCTTCCAGCAAGCGGGGTACTAGCACAGATACGCAGTATTTT	CASSSSKRGTSTDTQYF
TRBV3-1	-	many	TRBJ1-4	TGTGCCAGCAGCCGGCAGGGGACAACTAATGAAAAACTGTTTTTT	CASSRQGTTNEKLFF
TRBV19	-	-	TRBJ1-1	TGTGCCAGTACTTTTGCGACTGAAGCTTTCTTT	CASTFATEAFF
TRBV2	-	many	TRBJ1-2	TGTGCCAGCAGTAATTTCCCCGGGGCCTATGGCTACACCTTC	CASSNFPGAYGYTF
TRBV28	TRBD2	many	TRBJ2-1	TGTGCCAGCAGTTTATGGGTAGGGGCTAGCGGAACCCACAGCTCCTACAATGAGCAGTTCTTC	CASSLWVGASGTHSSYNEQFF
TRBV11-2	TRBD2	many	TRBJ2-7	TGTGCCAGCAGCTTAGAATTAGCGGGCGCCTACGAGCAGTACTTC	CASSLELAGAYEQYF
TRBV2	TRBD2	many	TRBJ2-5	TGTGCCAGCAGTGAAGAAAGCGGGAGGGCCTGGGGAGAGACCCAGTACTTC	CASSEESGRAWGETQYF
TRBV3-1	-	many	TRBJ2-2	TGTGCCAGCAGCCAAGGAGGTCAGGGAAACACCGGGGAGCTGTTTTTT	CASSQGGQGNTGELFF
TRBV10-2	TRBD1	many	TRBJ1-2	TGCGCCAGCAGTACCGGGACAGAAAGGTACTATGGCTACACCTTC	CASSTGTERYYGYTF
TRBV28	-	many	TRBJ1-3	TGTGCCAGCAGTTTATGGTCAGGTATTGAAAGAAACACCATATATTTT	CASSLWSGIERNTIYF
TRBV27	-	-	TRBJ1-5	TGTGCCAGCAGTTTATGGGGGGGAGAGAGCAATCAGCCCCAGCATTTT	CASSLWGGESNQPQHF
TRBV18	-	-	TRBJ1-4	TGTGCCAGCTCTTCAAAGTCGGAGGGACTTGGCGAAAAACTGTTTTTT	CASSSKSEGLGEKLFF
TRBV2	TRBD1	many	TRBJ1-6	TGTGCCAGCAGTCTAGTCCGGGGACAGGGGTATTCACCCCTCCACTTT	CASSLVRGQGYSPLHF
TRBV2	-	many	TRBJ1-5	TGTGCCAGCAGCCTCGGGGCCGGTAGCAATCAGCCCCAGCATTTT	CASSLGAGSNQPQHF
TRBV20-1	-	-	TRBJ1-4	TGCAGTGCGACAACAGGAATCGGAGAAAAACTGTTTTTT	CSATTGIGEKLFF
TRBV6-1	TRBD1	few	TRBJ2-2	TGTGCCAGCAGTCCAATCGGACAGGGCCCCCCCGGGGAGCTGTTTTTT	CASSPIGQGPPGELFF
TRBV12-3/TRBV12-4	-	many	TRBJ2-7	TGTGCCAGCAGTTTAGGTGGGCCAGGGTTATACGAGCAGTACTTC	CASSLGGPGLYEQYF
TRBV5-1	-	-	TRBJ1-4	TGCGCCAGCAGCCAGAATACGGGGGTAGCTAATGAAAAACTGTTTTTT	CASSQNTGVANEKLFF
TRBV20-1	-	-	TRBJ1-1	TGCAGTGCCCGAGAGGAACTGATAGCCAAAGCTTTCTTT	CSAREELIAKAFF
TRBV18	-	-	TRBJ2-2	TGTGCCAGCTCACCACAGGGAACGGGGAACACCGGGGAGCTGTTTTTT	CASSPQGTGNTGELFF
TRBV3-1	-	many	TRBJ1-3	TGTGCCAGCAGCCAAGACACCTCGGAAGGAAACACCATATATTTT	CASSQDTSEGNTIYF
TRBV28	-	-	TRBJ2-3	TGTGCCAGCACCGGGGGGCGGCTCTCTGGGACAGATACGCAGTATTTT	CASTGGRLSGTDTQYF
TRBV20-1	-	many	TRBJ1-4	TGCAGTGCTACATCCGGGTTAAATGAAAAACTGTTTTTT	CSATSGLNEKLFF
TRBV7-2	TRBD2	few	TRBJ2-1	TGTGCCAGCAGCTCAGGACTAGCGGGGGGCACGTTCTTC	CASSSGLAGGTFF
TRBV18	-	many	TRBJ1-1	TGTGCCAGCTCACCGACTCAGGTCAACACTGAAGCTTTCTTT	CASSPTQVNTEAFF